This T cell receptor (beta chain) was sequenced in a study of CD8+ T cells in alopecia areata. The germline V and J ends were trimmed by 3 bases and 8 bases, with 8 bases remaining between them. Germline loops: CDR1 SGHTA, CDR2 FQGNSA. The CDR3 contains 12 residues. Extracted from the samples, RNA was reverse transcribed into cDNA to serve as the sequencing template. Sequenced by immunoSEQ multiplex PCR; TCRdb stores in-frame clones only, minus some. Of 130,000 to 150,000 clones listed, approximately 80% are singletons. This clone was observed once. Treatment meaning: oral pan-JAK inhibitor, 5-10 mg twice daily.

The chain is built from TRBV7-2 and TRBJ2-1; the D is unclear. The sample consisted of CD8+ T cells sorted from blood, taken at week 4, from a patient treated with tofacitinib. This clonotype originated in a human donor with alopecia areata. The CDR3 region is CASSFMVDEQFF. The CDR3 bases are TGTGCCAGCAGCTTTATGGTTGATGAGCAGTTCTTC. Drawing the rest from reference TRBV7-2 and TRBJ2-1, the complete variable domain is GAGVSQSPSNKVTEKGKDVELRCDPISGHTALYWYRQSLGQGLEFLIYFQGNSAPDKSGLPSDRFSAERTGGSVSTLTIQRTQQEDSAVYLCASSFMVDEQFFGPGTRLTVL.